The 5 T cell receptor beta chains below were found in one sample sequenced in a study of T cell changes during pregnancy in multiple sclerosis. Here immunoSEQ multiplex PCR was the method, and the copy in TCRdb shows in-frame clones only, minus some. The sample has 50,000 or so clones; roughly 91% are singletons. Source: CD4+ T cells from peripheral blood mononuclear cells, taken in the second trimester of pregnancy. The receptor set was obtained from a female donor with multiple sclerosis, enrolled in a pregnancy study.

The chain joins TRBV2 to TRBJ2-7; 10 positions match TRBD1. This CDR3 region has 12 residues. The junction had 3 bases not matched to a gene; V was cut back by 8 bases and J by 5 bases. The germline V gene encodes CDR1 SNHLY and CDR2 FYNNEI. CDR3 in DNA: TGTGCCAGCCGGGACAGGGGAGACGAGCAGTACTTC. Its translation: CASRDRGDEQYF.

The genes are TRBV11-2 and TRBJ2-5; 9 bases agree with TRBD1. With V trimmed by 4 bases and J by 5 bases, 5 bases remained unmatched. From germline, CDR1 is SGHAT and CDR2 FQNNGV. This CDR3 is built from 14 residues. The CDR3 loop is CASSSTGGVETQYF. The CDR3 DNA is TGTGCCAGCAGCTCCACAGGGGGCGTCGAGACCCAGTACTTC.

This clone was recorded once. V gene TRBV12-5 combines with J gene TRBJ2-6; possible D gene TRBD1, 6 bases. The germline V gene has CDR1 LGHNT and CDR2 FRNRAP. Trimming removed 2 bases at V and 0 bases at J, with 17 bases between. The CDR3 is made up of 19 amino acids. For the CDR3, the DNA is TGTGCTAGTGGTTTGAGCTGGGCAGGGGCCTCCTCTGGGGCCAACGTCCTGACTTTC. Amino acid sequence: CASGLSWAGASSGANVLTF.

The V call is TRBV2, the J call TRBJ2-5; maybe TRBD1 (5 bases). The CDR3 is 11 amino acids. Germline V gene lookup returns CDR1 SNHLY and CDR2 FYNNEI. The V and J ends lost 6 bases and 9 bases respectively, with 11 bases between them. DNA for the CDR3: TGTGCCAGCAGGTCACAAGGGGCCCAGTACTTC. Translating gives CASRSQGAQYF. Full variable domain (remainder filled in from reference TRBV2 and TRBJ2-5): EPEVTQTPSHQVTQMGQEVILRCVPISNHLYFYWYRQILGQKVEFLVSFYNNEISEKSEIFDDQFSVERPDGSNFTLKIRSTKLEDSAMYFCASRSQGAQYFGPGTRLLVL.

The CDR3 here is CSVETRAGTGSLEGYTF. CDR3 bases: TGCAGCGTTGAAACGCGGGCCGGGACAGGGAGTTTAGAGGGCTACACCTTC. The chain links TRBV29-1 to TRBJ1-2; TRBD1 matches at 9 bases. The CDR3 is 17 residues long. Germline V gene data show CDR1 as SQVTM and CDR2 as ANQGSEA. Trimming at V came to 2 bases and at J to 8 bases, leaving 18 bases not matched to a gene.